The rows below give T cell receptor beta chains drawn from one sample of a study of shared clonotypes between healthy human individuals. The data were produced by immunoSEQ multiplex PCR, yet TCRdb's version contains in-frame clones alone and is incomplete. The sample lists millions of clones, more than 85% seen once, with about 0.37% in the top ten. Material for sequencing was naive CD4+ T cells from PBMCs. The receptor source for this set is a young man in good health. Some clones in this sample may be carry-over from other donors' samples. Both conserved end residues are part of each CDR3. The order of the fields is J gene, clone size, V gene, D gene, CDR3 DNA, CDR3 protein. The D gene is left open where the match is weak. Not all rows give a size; the values are once, few, many and, for expanded clones, a class.

TRBJ2-1,.,TRBV10-1,.,TGCGCCAGCAGTCCCGGGGGAAGGGTCGATGAGCAGTTCTTC,CASSPGGRVDEQFF
TRBJ2-1,.,TRBV5-1,.,TGCGCCAGCAGCTTGGTGTCGGGGGAGCAGTTCTTC,CASSLVSGEQFF
TRBJ1-5,.,TRBV6-5,.,TGTGCCAGCAGTTACTCAGGGGCGAGCAATCAGCCCCAGCATTTT,CASSYSGASNQPQHF
TRBJ2-7,.,TRBV30,.,TGTGCCTGGAGTGACAGGGACTACGAGCAGTACTTC,CAWSDRDYEQYF
TRBJ1-5,.,TRBV25-1,.,TGTGCCAGCAGTTATAGCAATCAGCCCCAGCATTTT,CASSYSNQPQHF
TRBJ1-4,.,TRBV7-9,.,TGTGCCAGCAGCCCGAACAGCCCGCGACGTGAAAAACTGTTTTTT,CASSPNSPRREKLFF
TRBJ1-1,few,TRBV2,TRBD1,TGTGCCAGCAGTTTACTTACAGGGGACACTGAAGCTTTCTTT,CASSLLTGDTEAFF
TRBJ1-1,.,TRBV15,.,TGTGCCACCAGCAGAGATTTGGCAGGGATCCACGCTTTCTTT,CATSRDLAGIHAFF
TRBJ2-2,.,TRBV30,TRBD2,TGTGCCTGGAGGAAGGGGACTAGTTCCACCGGGGAGCTGTTTTTT,CAWRKGTSSTGELFF
TRBJ2-1,once,TRBV5-1,TRBD2,TGCGCCAGCAGCCCAATAGCGGGCCGTTCCACTGGTGAGCAGTTCTTC,CASSPIAGRSTGEQFF
TRBJ1-6,.,TRBV2,.,TGTGCCAGCAGTGAAGTGGAGGGGAATAATTCACCCCTCCACTTT,CASSEVEGNNSPLHF
TRBJ1-1,few,TRBV11-2,.,TGTGCCAGCAGCTTAAGGTCGGGCACTGAAGCTTTCTTT,CASSLRSGTEAFF
TRBJ2-1,.,TRBV28,TRBD2,TGTGCCAGCACCCGGGGGCTAGCGGGAGTGCATGACGAGCAGTTCTTC,CASTRGLAGVHDEQFF
TRBJ2-5,.,TRBV28,.,TGTGCCAGCAGTTTGCCAGGGCATGAGACCCAGTACTTC,CASSLPGHETQYF
TRBJ2-3,.,TRBV5-4,.,TGTGCCAGCAGCTTGTCTGAGGGTACGCAGTATTTT,CASSLSEGTQYF
TRBJ2-2,.,TRBV2,TRBD2,TGTGCCAGCATAGGATTAGCGGGAAAGGCGGGGGAGCTGTTTTTT,CASIGLAGKAGELFF
TRBJ2-3,once,TRBV7-9,.,TGTGCCAGCACCAGAGGCCGATCTGGAGATACGCAGTATTTT,CASTRGRSGDTQYF
TRBJ2-3,.,TRBV7-3,TRBD2,TGTGCCAGCAGCTGGGGGACTAGCGGGAGCGCAGATACGCAGTATTTT,CASSWGTSGSADTQYF
TRBJ2-7,.,TRBV28,TRBD1,TGTGCCAGCAGAGCGACAGGGAACTCCTACGAGCAGTACTTC,CASRATGNSYEQYF
TRBJ2-1,.,TRBV28,TRBD1,TGTGCCAGCAGGGCCTTGGGGACAGGTAGCGAGCAGTTCTTC,CASRALGTGSEQFF
TRBJ2-2,.,TRBV25-1,.,TGTGCCAGCAGTGACTTGGGGCAGGGTACCGGGGAGCTGTTTTTT,CASSDLGQGTGELFF
TRBJ2-3,.,TRBV5-1,.,TGCGCCAGCAGCTTGGAGGCAGGGGGGTCCCGGGGAGATACGCAGTATTTT,CASSLEAGGSRGDTQYF
TRBJ2-7,.,TRBV11-3,.,TGTGCCAGCAGCTTAGGCGGCTACCCGTCCTACGAGCAGTACTTC,CASSLGGYPSYEQYF
TRBJ2-5,.,TRBV5-6,.,TGTGCCAGCAGCTCGAGGGGGTACCAAGAGACCCAGTACTTC,CASSSRGYQETQYF
TRBJ2-7,.,TRBV6-5,TRBD2,TGTGCCAGCAGATTCGCTGGCGGGAGGGCTTACGAGCAGTACTTC,CASRFAGGRAYEQYF
TRBJ2-4,.,TRBV29-1,.,TGCAGCGTTCGGGACCTTAGCGGTCTAGCCAAAAACATTCAGTACTTC,CSVRDLSGLAKNIQYF
TRBJ2-6,once,TRBV11-2,.,TGTGCCAGCAGAAAAGTCTCTGGGGCCAACGTCCTGACTTTC,CASRKVSGANVLTF
TRBJ1-3,once,TRBV2,.,TGTGCCAGCAGTGATACGGGGGGCGTTTGGAACACCATATATTTT,CASSDTGGVWNTIYF
TRBJ2-7,.,TRBV7-9,.,TGTGCCAGCAGCTCAGGCAGGGTTGCGAGGTACGAGCAGTACTTC,CASSSGRVARYEQYF
TRBJ2-5,.,TRBV10-3,.,TGTGCCATCAGTGTTCCGGGTTTAGGGGAGACCCAGTACTTC,CAISVPGLGETQYF
TRBJ2-7,.,TRBV27,TRBD1,TGTGCCAGCAGTTTATCACAGGGGGTCTACGAGCAGTACTTC,CASSLSQGVYEQYF
TRBJ2-1,.,TRBV9,.,TGTGCCAGCAGACCGGGGGGCTTACGTAATGAGCAGTTCTTC,CASRPGGLRNEQFF